Sequencing of this TCR beta chain was carried out in a study of cytomegalovirus exposure and HLA in healthy donors. Study findings and constraints: TCR beta chains numbering approximately 150 were designated cytomegalovirus-associated.

Repertoires were generated with immunoSEQ multiplex PCR, while TCRdb's copy carries only in-frame clones and drops some. The sample shows 150,000 to 170,000 clones, roughly 84% of them seen only once. A word on this clone: The target antigen is unknown.

The donors belonged to the roughly 120-subject validation cohort, separate from the roughly 670-subject first cohort. CDR3 length: 18 residues. With 8 bases removed from V and 3 bases from J, the gap between germline ends came to 26 bases. The germline V gene encodes CDR1 SNHLY and CDR2 FYNNEI. The sample was PBMCs. The chain joins TRBV2 to TRBJ1-5, with a weak D call TRBD1 (5 bases). The source is a human donor in good health. The CDR3 DNA follows: TGTGCCAGCCGTATCACCTTTCAGGGCGGAGTACACAATCAGCCCCAGCATTTT. It yields the protein CASRITFQGGVHNQPQHF.